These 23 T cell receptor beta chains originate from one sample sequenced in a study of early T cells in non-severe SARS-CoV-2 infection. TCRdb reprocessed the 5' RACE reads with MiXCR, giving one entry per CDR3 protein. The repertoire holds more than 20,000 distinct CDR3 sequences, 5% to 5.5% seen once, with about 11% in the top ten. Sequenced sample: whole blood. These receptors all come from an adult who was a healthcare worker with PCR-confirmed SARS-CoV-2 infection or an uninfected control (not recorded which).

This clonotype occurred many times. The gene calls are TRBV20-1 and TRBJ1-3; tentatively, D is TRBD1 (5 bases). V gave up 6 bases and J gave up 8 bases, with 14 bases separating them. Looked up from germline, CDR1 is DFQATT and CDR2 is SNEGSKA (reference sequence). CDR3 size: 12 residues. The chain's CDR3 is CSARGTWDTIYF. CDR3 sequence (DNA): TGCAGTGCCCGGGGGACCTGGGACACCATATATTTT.

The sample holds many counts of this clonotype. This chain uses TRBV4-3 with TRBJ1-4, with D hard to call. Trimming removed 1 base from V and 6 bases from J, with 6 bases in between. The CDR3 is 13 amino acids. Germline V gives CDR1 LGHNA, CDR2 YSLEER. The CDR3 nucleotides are TGCGCCAGCAGCCAAGCAGTGGATGAAAAACTGTTTTTT. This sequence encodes CASSQAVDEKLFF.

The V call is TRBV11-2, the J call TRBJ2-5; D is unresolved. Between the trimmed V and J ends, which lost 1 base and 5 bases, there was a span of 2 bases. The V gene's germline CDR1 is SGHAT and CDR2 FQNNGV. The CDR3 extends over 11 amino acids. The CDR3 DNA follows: TGTGCCAGCAGCTTAGTCGAGACCCAGTACTTC. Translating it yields CASSLVETQYF.

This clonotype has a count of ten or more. The CDR3 coding sequence is TGTGCCAGCTCACCCAGGGGGGCGGACACCTACAATGAGCAGTTCTTC. Protein product: CASSPRGADTYNEQFF. The V gene is TRBV18, the J gene TRBJ2-1; D may be TRBD1 (7 bases). This CDR3 comprises 16 residues. Deletions cut 3 bases from V and 2 bases from J, with 14 bases between. Germline assignment: CDR1 KGHSH and CDR2 LQKENI.

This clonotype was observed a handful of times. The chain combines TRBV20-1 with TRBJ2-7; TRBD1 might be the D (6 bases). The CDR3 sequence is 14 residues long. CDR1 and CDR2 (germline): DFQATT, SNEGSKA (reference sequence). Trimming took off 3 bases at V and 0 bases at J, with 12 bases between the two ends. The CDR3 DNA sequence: TGCAGTGCTAGCCCCCGGGACAACTCCTACGAGCAGTACTTC. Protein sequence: CSASPRDNSYEQYF.

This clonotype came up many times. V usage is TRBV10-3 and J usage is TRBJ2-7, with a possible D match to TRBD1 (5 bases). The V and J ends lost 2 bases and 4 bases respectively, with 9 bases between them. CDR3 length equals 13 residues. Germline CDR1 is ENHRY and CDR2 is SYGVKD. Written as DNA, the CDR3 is TGTGCCATCAGTGAGGGACAACTATACGAGCAGTACGTC. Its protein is CAISEGQLYEQYV.

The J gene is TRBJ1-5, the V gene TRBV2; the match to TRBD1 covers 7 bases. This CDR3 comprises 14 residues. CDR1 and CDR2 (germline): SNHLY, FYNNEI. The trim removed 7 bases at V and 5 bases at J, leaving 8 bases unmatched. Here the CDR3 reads CASKTGTLDQPQHF. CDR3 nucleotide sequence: TGTGCCAGCAAGACAGGGACCCTCGATCAGCCCCAGCATTTT.

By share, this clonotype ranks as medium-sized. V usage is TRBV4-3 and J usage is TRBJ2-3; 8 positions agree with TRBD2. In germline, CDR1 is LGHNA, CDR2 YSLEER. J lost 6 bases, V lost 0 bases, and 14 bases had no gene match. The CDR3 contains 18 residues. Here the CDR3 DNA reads TGCGCCAGCAGCCAAGATTCCGCGGGGGGCTATCATTTGGATACGCAGTATTTT. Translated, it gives CASSQDSAGGYHLDTQYF.

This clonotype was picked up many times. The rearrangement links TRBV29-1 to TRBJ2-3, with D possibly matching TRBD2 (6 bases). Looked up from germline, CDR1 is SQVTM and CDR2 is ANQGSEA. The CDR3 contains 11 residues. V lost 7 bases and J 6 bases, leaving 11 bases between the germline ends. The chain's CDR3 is CSGGTSDTQYF. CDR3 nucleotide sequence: TGCAGCGGGGGGACTTCGGATACGCAGTATTTT.

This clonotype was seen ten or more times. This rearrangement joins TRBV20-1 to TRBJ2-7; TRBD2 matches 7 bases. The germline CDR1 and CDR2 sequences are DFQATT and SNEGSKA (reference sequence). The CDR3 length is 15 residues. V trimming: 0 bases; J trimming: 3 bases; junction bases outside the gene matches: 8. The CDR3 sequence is CSARDPSGGDYEQYF. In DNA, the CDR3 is TGCAGTGCTAGAGATCCTTCGGGAGGAGACTACGAGCAGTACTTC.

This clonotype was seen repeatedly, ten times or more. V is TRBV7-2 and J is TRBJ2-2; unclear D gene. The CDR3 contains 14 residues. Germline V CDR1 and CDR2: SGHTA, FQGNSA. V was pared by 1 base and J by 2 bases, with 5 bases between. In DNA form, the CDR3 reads TGTGCCAGCAGCTTAGGGGTTAACACCGGGGAGCTGTTTTTT. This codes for CASSLGVNTGELFF.

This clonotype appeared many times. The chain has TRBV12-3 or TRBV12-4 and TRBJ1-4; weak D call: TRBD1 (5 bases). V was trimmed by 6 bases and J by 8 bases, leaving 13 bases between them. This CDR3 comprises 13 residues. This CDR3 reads CASSPWGGEKLFF. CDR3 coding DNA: TGTGCCAGCAGCCCCTGGGGCGGAGAAAAACTGTTTTTT.

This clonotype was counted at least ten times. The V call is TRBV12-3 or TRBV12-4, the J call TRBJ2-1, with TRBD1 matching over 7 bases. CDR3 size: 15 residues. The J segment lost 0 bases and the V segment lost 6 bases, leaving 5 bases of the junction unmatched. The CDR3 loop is CASSLQGNSYNEQFF. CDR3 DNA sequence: TGTGCCAGCAGCCTACAGGGGAACTCCTACAATGAGCAGTTCTTC.

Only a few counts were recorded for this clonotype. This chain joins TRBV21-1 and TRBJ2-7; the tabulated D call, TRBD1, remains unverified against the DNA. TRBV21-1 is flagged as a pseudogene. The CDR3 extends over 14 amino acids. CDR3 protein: CASRPGRKDYEQYV. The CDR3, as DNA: TGTGCCAGCAGGCCGGGACGGAAAGACTACGAGCAGTACGTC.

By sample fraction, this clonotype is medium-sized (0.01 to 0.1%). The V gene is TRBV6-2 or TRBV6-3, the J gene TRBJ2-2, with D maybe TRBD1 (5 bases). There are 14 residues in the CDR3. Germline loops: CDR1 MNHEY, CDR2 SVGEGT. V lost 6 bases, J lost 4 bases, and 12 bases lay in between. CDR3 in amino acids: CASRHDRSTGELFF. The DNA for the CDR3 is TGTGCCAGCAGACACGACAGATCCACCGGGGAGCTGTTTTTT.

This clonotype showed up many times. Written as DNA, the CDR3 is TGTGCCAGCAGCCAAGAAACAGGGACAGGGGTGAAAGCTTTCTTT. Translated, it gives CASSQETGTGVKAFF. The rearrangement links TRBV3-1 to TRBJ1-1; 10 bases line up with TRBD1. The CDR3 extends over 15 amino acids. Germline CDR1 is LGHDT and CDR2 is YNNKEL (reference sequence). J gave up 9 bases and V 0 bases, and 7 bases lay outside the gene matches.

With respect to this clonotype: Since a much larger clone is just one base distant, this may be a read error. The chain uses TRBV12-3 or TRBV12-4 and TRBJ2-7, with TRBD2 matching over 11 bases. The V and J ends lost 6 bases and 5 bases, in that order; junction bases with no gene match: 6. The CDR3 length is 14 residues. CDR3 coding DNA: TGTGCCAGCAGCGGGACTAGCGGTTACCACGAGCAGTACGTC. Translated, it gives CASSGTSGYHEQYV.

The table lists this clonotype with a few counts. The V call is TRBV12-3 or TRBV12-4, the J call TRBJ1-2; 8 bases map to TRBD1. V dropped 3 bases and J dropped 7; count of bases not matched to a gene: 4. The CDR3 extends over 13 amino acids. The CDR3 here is CASSFQGAFGYTF. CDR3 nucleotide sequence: TGTGCCAGCAGTTTTCAGGGGGCCTTTGGCTACACCTTC.

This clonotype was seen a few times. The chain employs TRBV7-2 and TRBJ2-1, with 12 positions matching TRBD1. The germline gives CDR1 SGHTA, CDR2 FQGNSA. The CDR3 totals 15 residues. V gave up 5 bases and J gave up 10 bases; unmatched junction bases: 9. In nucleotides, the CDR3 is TGTGCCAGCAGCCCCCGGGACAGGGGGCGCGGGGAGCAGTTCTTC. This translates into CASSPRDRGRGEQFF.

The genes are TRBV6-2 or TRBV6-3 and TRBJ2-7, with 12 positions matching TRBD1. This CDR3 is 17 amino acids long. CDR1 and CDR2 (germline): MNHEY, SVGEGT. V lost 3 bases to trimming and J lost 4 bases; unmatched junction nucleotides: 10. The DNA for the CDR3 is TGTGCCAGCAGTTATGGCACCGGGACAGGGGGCAAGTACGAGCAGTACGTC. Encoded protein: CASSYGTGTGGKYEQYV.

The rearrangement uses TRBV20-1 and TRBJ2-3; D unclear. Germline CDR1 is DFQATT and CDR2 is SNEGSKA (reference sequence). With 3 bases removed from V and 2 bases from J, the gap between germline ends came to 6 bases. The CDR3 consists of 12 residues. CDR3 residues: CSASRTTDTQYF. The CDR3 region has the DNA TGCAGTGCTAGCAGGACCACAGATACGCAGTATTTT.

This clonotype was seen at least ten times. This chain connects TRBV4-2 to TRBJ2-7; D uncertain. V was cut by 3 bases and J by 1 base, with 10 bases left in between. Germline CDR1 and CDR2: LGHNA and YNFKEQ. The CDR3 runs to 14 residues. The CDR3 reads CASSQHLRSYEQYF. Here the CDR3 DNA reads TGTGCCAGCAGCCAGCACCTCCGTTCCTACGAGCAGTACTTC.

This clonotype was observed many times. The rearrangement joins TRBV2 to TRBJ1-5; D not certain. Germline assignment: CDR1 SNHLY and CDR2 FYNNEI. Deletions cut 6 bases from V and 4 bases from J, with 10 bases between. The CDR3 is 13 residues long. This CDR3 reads CASRGRENQPQHF. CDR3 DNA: TGTGCCAGCAGGGGCAGAGAGAATCAGCCCCAGCATTTT. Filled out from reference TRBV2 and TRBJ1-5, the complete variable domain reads EPEVTQTPSHQVTQMGQEVILRCVPISNHLYFYWYRQILGQKVEFLVSFYNNEISEKSEIFDDQFSVERPDGSNFTLKIRSTKLEDSAMYFCASRGRENQPQHFGDGTRLSIL.